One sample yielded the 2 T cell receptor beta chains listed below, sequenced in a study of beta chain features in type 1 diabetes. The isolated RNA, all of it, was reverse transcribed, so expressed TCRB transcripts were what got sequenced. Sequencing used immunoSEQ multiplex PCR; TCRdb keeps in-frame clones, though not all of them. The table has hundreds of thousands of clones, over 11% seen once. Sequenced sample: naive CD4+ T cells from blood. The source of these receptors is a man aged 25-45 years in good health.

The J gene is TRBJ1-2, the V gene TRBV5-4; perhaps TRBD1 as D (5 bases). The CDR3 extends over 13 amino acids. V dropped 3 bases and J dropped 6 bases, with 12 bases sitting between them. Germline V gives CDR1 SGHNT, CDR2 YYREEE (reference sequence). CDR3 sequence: CASSYPGGDGYTF. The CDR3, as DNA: TGTGCCAGCAGCTACCCTGGGGGAGATGGCTACACCTTC.

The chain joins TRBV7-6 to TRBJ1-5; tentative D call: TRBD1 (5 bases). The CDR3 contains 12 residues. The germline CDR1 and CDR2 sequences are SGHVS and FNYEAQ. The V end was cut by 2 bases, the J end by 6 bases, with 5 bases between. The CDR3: CASSLRGQPQHF. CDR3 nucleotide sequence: TGTGCCAGCAGCTTAAGGGGTCAGCCCCAGCATTTT.